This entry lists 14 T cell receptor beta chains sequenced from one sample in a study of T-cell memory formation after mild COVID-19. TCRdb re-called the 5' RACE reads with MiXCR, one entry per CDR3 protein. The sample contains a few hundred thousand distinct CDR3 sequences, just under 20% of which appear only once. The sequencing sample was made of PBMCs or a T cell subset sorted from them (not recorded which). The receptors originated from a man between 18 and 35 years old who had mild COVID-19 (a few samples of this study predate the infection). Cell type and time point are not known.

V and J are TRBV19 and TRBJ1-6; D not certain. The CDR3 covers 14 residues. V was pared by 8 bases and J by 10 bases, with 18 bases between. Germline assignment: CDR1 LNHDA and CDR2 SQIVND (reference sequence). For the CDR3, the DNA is TGTGCCAGTCGGATCTTATGGGCCGGCTCACCCCTCCACTTT. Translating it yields CASRILWAGSPLHF.

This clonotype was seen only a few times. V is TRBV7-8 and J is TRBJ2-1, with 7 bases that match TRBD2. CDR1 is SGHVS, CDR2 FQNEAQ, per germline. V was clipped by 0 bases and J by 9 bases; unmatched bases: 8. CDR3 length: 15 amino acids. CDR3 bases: TGTGCCAGCAGCTTAGCGTTCGGGGGGTCCACTGAGCAGTTCTTC. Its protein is CASSLAFGGSTEQFF.

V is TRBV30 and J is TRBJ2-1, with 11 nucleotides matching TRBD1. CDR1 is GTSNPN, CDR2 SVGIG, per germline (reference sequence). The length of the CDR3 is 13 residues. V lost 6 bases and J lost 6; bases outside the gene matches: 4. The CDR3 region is CACPGTGGNEQFF. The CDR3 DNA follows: TGTGCCTGCCCCGGGACAGGGGGCAATGAGCAGTTCTTC.

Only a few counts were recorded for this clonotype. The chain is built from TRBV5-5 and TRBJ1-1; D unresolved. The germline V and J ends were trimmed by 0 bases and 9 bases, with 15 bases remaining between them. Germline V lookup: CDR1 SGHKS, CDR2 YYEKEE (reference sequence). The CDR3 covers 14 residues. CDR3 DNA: TGTGCCAGCAGCTTGGAAGGCCAGGCAGTTCAAGCTTTCTTT. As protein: CASSLEGQAVQAFF. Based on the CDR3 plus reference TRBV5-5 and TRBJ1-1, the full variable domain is DAGVTQSPTHLIKTRGQQVTLRCSPISGHKSVSWYQQVLGQGPQFIFQYYEKEERGRGNFPDRFSARQFPNYSSELNVNALLLGDSALYLCASSLEGQAVQAFFGQGTRLTVV.

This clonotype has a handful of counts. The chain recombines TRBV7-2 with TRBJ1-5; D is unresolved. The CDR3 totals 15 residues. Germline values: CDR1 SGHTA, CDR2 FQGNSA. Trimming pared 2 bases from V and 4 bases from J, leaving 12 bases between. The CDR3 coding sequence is TGTGCCAGCAGCTTAACAGCCTACAGAAATCAGCCCCAGCATTTT. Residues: CASSLTAYRNQPQHF.

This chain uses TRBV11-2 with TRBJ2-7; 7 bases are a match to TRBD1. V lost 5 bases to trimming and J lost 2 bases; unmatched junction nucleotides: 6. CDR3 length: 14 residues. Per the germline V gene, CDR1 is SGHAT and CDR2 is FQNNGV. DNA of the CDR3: TGTGCCAGCAGCCTGGACAGGTTAGCCTACGAGCAGTACTTC. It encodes CASSLDRLAYEQYF.

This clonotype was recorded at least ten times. This chain's CDR3 is CASSPGQGVGDTQYF. DNA for the CDR3: TGTGCCAGCAGCCCAGGACAGGGAGTGGGAGATACGCAGTATTTT. The V gene is TRBV7-2, the J gene TRBJ2-3; 8 bases are a match to TRBD1. Germline CDR1 and CDR2: SGHTA and FQGNSA. The CDR3 totals 15 residues. J was trimmed by 5 bases and V by 5 bases; bases with no gene match: 9.

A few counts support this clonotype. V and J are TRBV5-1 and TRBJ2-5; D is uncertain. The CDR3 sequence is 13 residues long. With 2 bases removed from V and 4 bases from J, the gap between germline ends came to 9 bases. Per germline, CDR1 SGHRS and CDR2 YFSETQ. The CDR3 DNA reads TGCGCCAGCAGCTTCGGGCATCGAGAGACCCAGTACTTC. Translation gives CASSFGHRETQYF.

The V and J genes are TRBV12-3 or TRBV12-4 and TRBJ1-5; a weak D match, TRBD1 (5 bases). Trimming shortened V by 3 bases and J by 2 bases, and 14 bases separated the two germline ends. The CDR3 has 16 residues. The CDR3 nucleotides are TGTGCCAGCAGTTTTGGGAGGGACCACGGCAATCAGCCCCAGCATTTT. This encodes CASSFGRDHGNQPQHF.

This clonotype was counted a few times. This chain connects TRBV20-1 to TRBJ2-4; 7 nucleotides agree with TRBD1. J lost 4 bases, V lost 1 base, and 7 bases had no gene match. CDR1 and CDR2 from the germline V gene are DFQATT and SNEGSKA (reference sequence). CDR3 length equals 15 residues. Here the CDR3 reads CSARGDRVRKNIQYF. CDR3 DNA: TGCAGTGCTAGAGGGGACAGAGTTAGAAAAAACATTCAGTACTTC.

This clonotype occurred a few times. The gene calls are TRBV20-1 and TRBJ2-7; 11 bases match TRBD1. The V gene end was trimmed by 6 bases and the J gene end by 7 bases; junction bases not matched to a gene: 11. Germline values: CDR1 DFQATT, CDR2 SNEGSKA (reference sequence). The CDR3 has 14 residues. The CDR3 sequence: CSADTGTGGREQYF. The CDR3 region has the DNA TGCAGTGCGGACACCGGGACAGGGGGAAGGGAGCAGTACTTC.

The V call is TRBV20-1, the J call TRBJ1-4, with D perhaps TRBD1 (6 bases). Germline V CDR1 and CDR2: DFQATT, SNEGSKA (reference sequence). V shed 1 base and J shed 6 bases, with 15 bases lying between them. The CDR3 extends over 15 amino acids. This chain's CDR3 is CSARVDSLKDEKLFF. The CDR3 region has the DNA TGCAGTGCTAGAGTGGACAGTCTAAAGGATGAAAAACTGTTTTTT.

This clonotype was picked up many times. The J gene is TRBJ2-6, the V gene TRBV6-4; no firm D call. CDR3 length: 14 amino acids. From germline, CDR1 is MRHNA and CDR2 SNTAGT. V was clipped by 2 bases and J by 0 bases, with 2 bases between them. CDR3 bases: TGTGCCAGCAGTGACAACTCTGGGGCCAACGTCCTGACTTTC. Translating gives CASSDNSGANVLTF.

CDR3 in amino acids: CASSLDAVEGPQETQYF. The DNA for the CDR3 is TGTGCCAGCAGTTTAGACGCGGTGGAGGGGCCCCAAGAGACCCAGTACTTC. The chain couples TRBV6-2 or TRBV6-3 to TRBJ2-5; D is perhaps TRBD2 (6 bases). The CDR3 loop spans 17 amino acids. CDR1 and CDR2 from the germline V gene are MNHEY and SVGEGT. V dropped 4 bases and J dropped 1 base, with 19 bases sitting between them.